This T cell receptor (beta chain) was sequenced for a study of control samples from healthy donors and cancer patients. Produced via immunoSEQ multiplex PCR; TCRdb's table is partial and in-frame only. The repertoire includes under 65,000 clones, 90% of them detected once, and 0.95% to 1.5% sits in the top ten. The CDR3 loop spans 14 amino acids. Germline V lookup: CDR1 SGHRS, CDR2 YFSETQ. V shed 0 bases and J shed 4 bases, with 9 bases lying between them. The source is a woman aged 50 to 65 with colorectal cancer. The sequenced sample consisted of PBMCs. The V call is TRBV5-1, the J call TRBJ2-3; D is undetermined. This CDR3 is CASSLAPPADTQYF. The DNA of the CDR3 is TGCGCCAGCAGCTTGGCCCCCCCCGCAGATACGCAGTATTTT.